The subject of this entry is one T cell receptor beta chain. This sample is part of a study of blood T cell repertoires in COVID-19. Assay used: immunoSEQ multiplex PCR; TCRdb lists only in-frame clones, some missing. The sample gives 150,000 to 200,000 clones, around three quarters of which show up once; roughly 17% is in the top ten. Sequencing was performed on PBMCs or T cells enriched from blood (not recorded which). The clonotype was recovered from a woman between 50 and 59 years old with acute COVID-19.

This chain's CDR3 is CASSQSAERGNTGELFF. The CDR3 region has the DNA TGTGCCAGCAGCCAATCGGCGGAGCGGGGGAACACCGGGGAGCTGTTTTTT. V gene TRBV7-3 combines with J gene TRBJ2-2, with 7 bases identical to TRBD2. The V and J ends lost 5 bases and 1 base, in that order; junction bases with no gene match: 10. This CDR3 region has 17 residues. Looked up from germline, CDR1 is SGHTA and CDR2 is FQGTGA.